These 27 T cell receptor beta chains originate from one sample sequenced in a study of regulatory T cells in long-lasting Graves disease. HTBI primers from iRepertoire and Arm-PCR of CDR3 regions yielded the TCR beta libraries. MiXCR, run by TCRdb on the multiplex PCR reads, gives a single entry per CDR3 protein. The profile shows around 250,000 distinct CDR3 sequences, 20% to 25% of them singletons. Sample time point: newly diagnosed GD, antithyroid drugs for less than 3 months. After RNA was extracted from PBMCs, the TCR library was made from it. The source material was peripheral blood mononuclear cells (PBMCs), sampled at new diagnosis, from a patient treated with antithyroid drugs. These receptors all come from a female donor with Graves disease.

A remark on this clonotype: This sequence is one base from a far larger clone and is likely a read error. The rearrangement joins TRBV4-1 to TRBJ2-1; tentatively, D is TRBD2 (7 bases). Germline V gene lookup returns CDR1 MGHRA and CDR2 YSYEKL. The CDR3 length is 14 residues. The chain's CDR3 is CASIQDPGGHEQFF. For the CDR3, the DNA is TGCGCCAGCATCCAAGATCCGGGGGGCCATGAGCAGTTCTTC.

Turning to this clonotype: This may stem from a read error, because a much larger clone lies one nucleotide away. This sequence joins TRBV7-2 and TRBJ1-4, with 7 bases lining up with TRBD1. This CDR3 spans 16 amino acids. From germline, CDR1 is SGHTA and CDR2 FQGNSA. The CDR3 sequence is CASSYGQVRSNERLFF. CDR3 in DNA: TGTGCCAGCAGCTACGGACAGGTCCGCTCTAATGAAAGACTGTTTTTT.

At least ten counts were recorded for this clonotype. The chain links TRBV6-1 to TRBJ1-6; 10 bases agree with TRBD1. The germline V gene has CDR1 MNHNS and CDR2 SASEGT. CDR3 length: 13 amino acids. J gave up 9 bases and V 6 bases, and 2 bases lay outside the gene matches. In nucleotides, the CDR3 is TGTGCCAGCAGGTGGGACAGGGGTTCACCCCTCCACTTT. It yields the protein CASRWDRGSPLHF.

As DNA, the CDR3 is TGTGCCAGCAGCACCGGGACAGGGACGCGGGAGACCCAGTACTTC. Translated, it gives CASSTGTGTRETQYF. This sequence joins TRBV7-2 and TRBJ2-5; the match to TRBD1 covers 9 bases. This CDR3 region has 15 residues. From germline, CDR1 is SGHTA and CDR2 FQGNSA. Trimming took 5 bases from V and 5 from J; bases not matched to a gene: 9.

The genes are TRBV6-1 and TRBJ2-5, with 10 bases aligning to TRBD2. The germline CDR1 and CDR2 sequences are MNHNS and SASEGT. The V segment lost 10 bases and the J segment 6 bases; nucleotides outside the gene matches: 17. The CDR3 consists of 16 residues. CDR3 nucleotide sequence: TGTGCCACCCGAAACAGCGGGGGGGCGTTCGGCCAGACCCAGTACTTC. Protein sequence: CATRNSGGAFGQTQYF.

There are a few counts of this clonotype. The chain employs TRBV10-3 and TRBJ2-2; possibly TRBD2 for D (6 bases). The CDR3 loop spans 15 amino acids. CDR1 and CDR2 (germline): ENHRY, SYGVKD. The V gene lost 5 bases and the J gene lost 2 bases, with 12 bases spanning the gap. The CDR3 DNA follows: TGTGCCATCAGTCCGGGGGAGTCCAACACCGGGGAGCTGTTTTTT. It yields the protein CAISPGESNTGELFF.

In its sample, this clonotype was seen many times. The chain carries TRBV7-3 and TRBJ2-3, with 7 bases identical to TRBD2. CDR1 is SGHTA, CDR2 FQGTGA, per germline. V was pared by 1 base and J by 1 base, with 5 bases of the junction left unmatched. The CDR3 runs to 16 residues. The CDR3 spells CASSLSGSVGTDTQYF. The DNA for the CDR3 is TGTGCCAGCAGCTTAAGCGGGAGCGTGGGCACAGATACGCAGTATTTT.

This clonotype has at least ten counts. In nucleotides, the CDR3 is TGTGCCAGCAGTAAGACTGCAGTCGAGACCCAGTACTTC. Translated: CASSKTAVETQYF. V and J are TRBV5-5 and TRBJ2-5; D is undetermined. The CDR3 sequence is 13 residues long. CDR1 and CDR2 (germline): SGHKS, YYEKEE (reference sequence). The V and J ends lost 5 bases and 5 bases respectively, with 13 bases between them.

In this sample, this clonotype turned up a few times. The rearrangement links TRBV5-1 to TRBJ1-5, with 8 bases matching TRBD1. The CDR3 is made up of 18 amino acids. Germline trimming cut 4 bases from V and 0 bases from J; bases unmatched to any gene: 12. The V gene's germline CDR1 is SGHRS and CDR2 YFSETQ. CDR3 amino acids: CASSPARQGRGSNQPQHF. As DNA, the CDR3 is TGCGCCAGCAGCCCGGCAAGACAGGGGAGGGGTAGCAATCAGCCCCAGCATTTT.

V usage is TRBV29-1 and J usage is TRBJ2-2; tentative D call: TRBD1 (7 bases). V was cut by 6 bases and J by 5 bases, with 16 bases left in between. The length of the CDR3 is 14 residues. Germline V gives CDR1 SQVTM, CDR2 ANQGSEA. This CDR3 reads CSVNPGGSTGELFF. CDR3 bases: TGCAGCGTAAACCCAGGGGGGAGTACCGGGGAGCTGTTTTTT.

As concerns this clonotype: One base away lies a much larger clone, so this may be a sequencing read error. This chain links TRBV4-3 with TRBJ2-2, with D perhaps TRBD2 (6 bases). The V and J ends lost 3 bases and 2 bases respectively, with 13 bases between them. Germline V gives CDR1 LGHNA, CDR2 YSLEER. The CDR3 is 16 residues long. The CDR3 region has the DNA TGCGCCAGCAGCCAGCCGTTGGGACTTAACACCGGGGAGCTGTTTTTT. Translating gives CASSQPLGLNTGELFF.

This clonotype showed up just a few times. V and J are TRBV10-3 and TRBJ2-3, with TRBD2 as a possible D gene (6 bases). From germline, CDR1 is ENHRY and CDR2 SYGVKD. CDR3 length equals 13 residues. The V end was cut by 7 bases, the J end by 1 base, with 9 bases between. DNA of the CDR3: TGTGCCATCAAGGAGGGCCGCACAGATACGCAGTATTTT. This translates into CAIKEGRTDTQYF.

In its sample, this clonotype was seen many times. This chain connects TRBV11-2 to TRBJ2-5; a weak D match, TRBD1 (6 bases). The V end lost 6 bases, the J end lost 1 base, and 15 bases lay between the germline ends. CDR1 and CDR2 (germline): SGHAT, FQNNGV. The CDR3 totals 15 residues. In nucleotides, the CDR3 is TGTGCCAGCAGTCCAACCTGGGACACCCAAGAGACCCAGTACTTC. As protein: CASSPTWDTQETQYF. Full variable domain (missing parts from reference TRBV11-2 and TRBJ2-5): EAGVAQSPRYKIIEKRQSVAFWCNPISGHATLYWYQQILGQGPKLLIQFQNNGVVDDSQLPKDRFSAERLKGVDSTLKIQPAKLEDSAVYLCASSPTWDTQETQYFGPGTRLLVL.

This clonotype was seen a handful of times. The gene calls are TRBV4-2 and TRBJ2-3; unclear D gene. V was shortened by 0 bases and J by 1 base, with 8 bases between the two germline ends. The V gene's germline CDR1 is LGHNA and CDR2 YNFKEQ. The CDR3 has 15 residues. CDR3 sequence: CASSQEGGGTDTQYF. The CDR3 DNA reads TGTGCCAGCAGCCAAGAGGGTGGCGGCACAGATACGCAGTATTTT.

Notes on this clonotype: A single base separates this from a much larger clone, so it may be a read error. The CDR3 spells CASSDQGTEAFF. The CDR3 region has the DNA TGTGCCAGCAGTGATCAGGGAACTGAAGCTTTCTTT. The rearrangement links TRBV6-2 or TRBV6-3 to TRBJ1-1; D is perhaps TRBD1 (5 bases). CDR3 length equals 12 residues. Trimming took 5 bases from V and 5 from J, leaving 9 bases between them. Germline-derived CDR1 and CDR2 are MNHEY and SVGEGT.

This clonotype was recorded at least ten times. CDR3 nucleotides: TGTGCCAGCAGCTTAAAGGTGGGCGAGGCTTTCTTT. Translation gives CASSLKVGEAFF. This sequence joins TRBV7-3 and TRBJ1-1; no firm D call. CDR1 SGHTA and CDR2 FQGTGA come from the germline V gene. CDR3 size: 12 residues. V was pared by 1 base and J by 11 bases, with 11 bases between. Supplemented by reference TRBV7-3 and TRBJ1-1, the full variable domain reads GAGVSQTPSNKVTEKGKYVELRCDPISGHTALYWYRQSLGQGPEFLIYFQGTGAADDSGLPNDRFFAVRPEGSVSTLKIQRTERGDSAVYLCASSLKVGEAFFGQGTRLTVV.

This clonotype appeared many times. J is TRBJ2-3 and V is TRBV20-1; D ambiguous. The CDR3 covers 13 residues. Trimming shortened V by 6 bases and J by 1 base, and 11 bases separated the two germline ends. Germline V gives CDR1 DFQATT, CDR2 SNEGSKA (reference sequence). The CDR3 sequence: CSASEIRTDTQYF. The CDR3 DNA sequence: TGCAGTGCAAGCGAAATCCGCACAGATACGCAGTATTTT.

This clonotype was seen ten or more times. The V gene is TRBV11-1, the J gene TRBJ2-3, with D unresolved. The ends were cut back, 4 bases at V and 6 bases at J, with 5 bases in the middle. CDR3 length: 11 residues. CDR1 is SGHAT, CDR2 FQDESV, per germline (reference sequence). DNA of the CDR3: TGTGCCAGCAGCTCCCTTGATACGCAGTATTTT. This gives the protein CASSSLDTQYF.

The chain recombines TRBV5-1 with TRBJ2-1, with a possible D match to TRBD1 (6 bases). Trimming took off 0 bases at V and 7 bases at J, with 8 bases between the two ends. Germline CDR1 is SGHRS and CDR2 is YFSETQ. The CDR3 length is 13 residues. The CDR3 DNA sequence: TGCGCCAGCAGCTTGGAGGGGGAAAATGAGCAGTTCTTC. This translates into CASSLEGENEQFF.

This clonotype was seen at least ten times. The V gene is TRBV11-2, the J gene TRBJ2-5, with D unresolved. The V end lost 1 base, the J end lost 1 base, and 7 bases lay between the germline ends. From germline, CDR1 is SGHAT and CDR2 FQNNGV. The CDR3 has 14 residues. CDR3 residues: CASSLGPTQETQYF. CDR3 nucleotides: TGTGCCAGCAGCTTAGGTCCCACCCAAGAGACCCAGTACTTC.

This clonotype was recorded at least ten times. V gene TRBV12-3 or TRBV12-4 combines with J gene TRBJ2-1; D not certain. The CDR3 runs to 14 residues. V was cut by 8 bases and J by 4 bases, with 15 bases left in between. The CDR3 protein is CASLPSGEYNEQFF. The CDR3 nucleotides read TGTGCCAGCCTCCCGTCCGGCGAATACAATGAGCAGTTCTTC.

This clonotype was seen at least ten times. This chain links TRBV4-1 with TRBJ1-1; tentatively, D is TRBD1 (6 bases). Germline V gene lookup returns CDR1 MGHRA and CDR2 YSYEKL. This CDR3 region has 15 residues. Trimming removed 0 bases from V and 0 bases from J, with 8 bases in between. DNA of the CDR3: TGCGCCAGCAGCCAAGATAACAGGGTGAACACTGAAGCTTTCTTT. Protein product: CASSQDNRVNTEAFF.

The chain carries TRBV6-2 or TRBV6-3 and TRBJ1-4; unclear D gene. V gave up 6 bases and J gave up 8 bases, with 10 bases separating them. The CDR3 spans 12 residues. Germline CDR1 MNHEY, CDR2 SVGEGT. CDR3 sequence: CASSLQSEKLFF. The CDR3 DNA reads TGTGCCAGCAGCCTGCAGTCCGAAAAACTGTTTTTT.

Many counts were recorded for this clonotype. One junction end does not reproduce the germline sequence, and a read error may be involved. The chain employs TRBV20-1 and TRBJ2-7; weak D call: TRBD1 (6 bases). The CDR3 loop spans 14 amino acids. Germline CDR1 is DFQATT and CDR2 is SNEGSKA (reference sequence). The CDR3: CSAKPPRTVEPAAF. CDR3 nucleotide sequence: TGCAGTGCTAAGCCTCCAAGGACAGTCGAGCCGGCAGCTTTC.

This clonotype was detected only a few times. Being one base from a much bigger clone, this may be a read error. The chain couples TRBV24-1 to TRBJ2-7; no clear D gene. Trimming removed 4 bases at V and 2 bases at J, with 8 bases between. CDR1 is KGHDR, CDR2 SFDVKD, per germline. This CDR3 region has 13 residues. The CDR3 DNA follows: TGTGCCACCAGTGAGGGGAATCCCTACGAGCAGTACTTC. Translation gives CATSEGNPYEQYF.

This clonotype was recorded many times. The rearrangement joins TRBV7-9 to TRBJ1-1; 7 bases map to TRBD1. The CDR3 sequence is 15 residues long. V was clipped by 5 bases and J by 9 bases; unmatched bases: 15. Germline V gene lookup returns CDR1 SEHNR and CDR2 FQNEAQ (reference sequence). DNA for the CDR3: TGTGCCAGCAGCGGCCCCGGGGACAGATCGTCGCAAGCTTTCTTT. Translation: CASSGPGDRSSQAFF. Looking up the rest from reference TRBV7-9 and TRBJ1-1 gives the full variable domain: DTGVSQNPRHKITKRGQNVTFRCDPISEHNRLYWYRQTLGQGPEFLTYFQNEAQLEKSRLLSDRFSAERPKGSFSTLEIQRTEQGDSAMYLCASSGPGDRSSQAFFGQGTRLTVV.

This clonotype was counted ten times or more. The rearrangement uses TRBV20-1 and TRBJ2-4; TRBD2 matches at 7 bases. This CDR3 is 15 amino acids long. The trim removed 3 bases at V and 0 bases at J, leaving 5 bases unmatched. Germline V lookup: CDR1 DFQATT, CDR2 SNEGSKA (reference sequence). The CDR3 DNA reads as TGCAGTGCTAGGGCCACTAGCGTAGCCAAAAACATTCAGTACTTC. Residues: CSARATSVAKNIQYF.